This TCR beta chain was sequenced during a study of blood T cells in healthy people across ages. It was with a sample-barcoded 5' primer and a J-beta primer mix that a second PCR of roughly 7 to 12 cycles was run. In TCRdb, the 5' RACE reads were re-called with MiXCR into one record per CDR3 protein. The sample consists of hundreds of thousands of distinct CDR3 sequences, about 26% of them appearing once. With respect to this clonotype: Its antigen remains unidentified.

J was trimmed by 1 base and V by 3 bases; bases with no gene match: 5. The CDR3 has 15 residues. Germline V CDR1 and CDR2: DFQATT, SNEGSKA (reference sequence). Study-level points and caveats: Older age coincided with a roughly linear decline in TCR beta diversity per million T cells.

The same sample was also used in a study of T cells of mothers and their children. This second study says: Mothers yielded over 9 million CDR3 reads, children about 3.1 million each. The data showed no persistent microchimeric T cell clones.

The receptor's source is a boy aged 5-17 years in good health. The gene calls are TRBV20-1 and TRBJ1-2, with TRBD1 identical over 10 bases. The sequenced material came from blood. CDR3 nucleotides: TGCAGTGCTAGCCGGGGACAGGGGTTTAACTATGGCTACACCTTC. Protein sequence: CSASRGQGFNYGYTF.